The 20 T cell receptor beta chains presented below share a single source sample, sequenced in a study of blood T cell repertoires in COVID-19. Method: immunoSEQ multiplex PCR; TCRdb's copy keeps in-frame clones and lacks some. The sample holds around 120,000 clones; roughly 87% are singletons and the top ten take more than 6%. The sample was peripheral blood. The receptors here all came from a human donor in a cohort sampled during active COVID-19.

A single count supports this clone. This rearrangement joins TRBV2 to TRBJ2-7, with 7 bases lining up with TRBD1. Germline V gives CDR1 SNHLY, CDR2 FYNNEI. The trim removed 7 bases at V and 11 bases at J, leaving 14 bases unmatched. The CDR3 covers 13 residues. CDR3 loop: CASNWETGQLEYF. The CDR3 DNA reads as TGTGCCAGCAATTGGGAGACAGGGCAGTTGGAGTACTTC.

V is TRBV20-1 and J is TRBJ2-7; D remains ambiguous. Between the trimmed V and J ends, which lost 3 bases and 4 bases, there was a span of 10 bases. This CDR3 region has 12 residues. Germline CDR1 DFQATT, CDR2 SNEGSKA (reference sequence). CDR3 in amino acids: CSASSSTYEQYF. The CDR3 DNA sequence: TGCAGTGCTAGTTCCTCAACATACGAGCAGTACTTC.

The chain carries TRBV5-1 and TRBJ2-3; TRBD2 matches 8 bases. This CDR3 has 14 amino acids. Unmatched junction bases numbered 5, after V lost 2 bases and J lost 6 bases. Per germline, CDR1 SGHRS and CDR2 YFSETQ. The CDR3 loop is CASSFGAGADTQYF. In DNA, the CDR3 is TGCGCCAGCAGCTTCGGAGCGGGAGCGGATACGCAGTATTTT.

V usage is TRBV13 and J usage is TRBJ1-3, with D possibly being TRBD1 (6 bases). The CDR3 contains 16 residues. V lost 1 base and J 0 bases, leaving 10 bases between the germline ends. Germline CDR1 reads PRHDT; CDR2 reads FYEKMQ (reference sequence). The CDR3 sequence: CASSLVGQSSGNTIYF. CDR3 sequence (DNA): TGTGCCAGCAGCTTAGTTGGACAGAGCTCTGGAAACACCATATATTTT.

This clone has a single count. The chain is built from TRBV5-1 and TRBJ2-2; D may be TRBD1 (5 bases). The CDR3 consists of 15 residues. Germline CDR1 is SGHRS and CDR2 is YFSETQ. Between the trimmed V and J ends, which lost 0 bases and 1 base, there was a span of 7 bases. CDR3 region: CASSLGQLNTGELFF. The CDR3 DNA sequence: TGCGCCAGCAGCTTGGGACAGCTGAACACCGGGGAGCTGTTTTTT.

V gene TRBV20-1 combines with J gene TRBJ1-2, with a tentative D call TRBD1 (6 bases). This CDR3 contains 11 residues. Germline loops: CDR1 DFQATT, CDR2 SNEGSKA (reference sequence). The V end lost 2 bases, the J end lost 11 bases, and 12 bases lay between the germline ends. For the CDR3, the DNA is TGCAGTGCTAGAAGGTTAGGGGGTTACACCTTC. Translating it yields CSARRLGGYTF.

The J gene is TRBJ2-7, the V gene TRBV14, with 10 bases fitting TRBD2. V gave up 4 bases and J gave up 4 bases; unmatched junction bases: 4. The germline V gene has CDR1 SGHDN and CDR2 FVKESK. This CDR3 is built from 14 residues. The CDR3 DNA follows: TGTGCCAGCAGCCGGAGCGGGAGGGGGTACGAGCAGTACTTC. Protein: CASSRSGRGYEQYF.

The V gene is TRBV6-1, the J gene TRBJ2-7, with 8 bases lining up with TRBD2. V lost 0 bases and J lost 6; bases outside the gene matches: 10. This CDR3 spans 16 amino acids. Germline V CDR1 and CDR2: MNHNS, SASEGT. This CDR3 is CASSEAARSGKGEQYF. CDR3 coding DNA: TGTGCCAGCAGTGAAGCGGCTCGTAGCGGGAAGGGCGAGCAGTACTTC.

This chain links TRBV7-3 with TRBJ2-2; TRBD1 is a possible D gene (6 bases). Trimming took off 5 bases at V and 6 bases at J, with 13 bases between the two ends. The CDR3 spans 14 residues. Germline V CDR1 and CDR2: SGHTA, FQGTGA. DNA for the CDR3: TGTGCCAGCAGCCCAGGTTGGGGGCCCGGGGAGCTGTTTTTT. Translating it yields CASSPGWGPGELFF.

The chain links TRBV5-5 to TRBJ2-1, with TRBD1 identical over 7 bases. Germline values: CDR1 SGHKS, CDR2 YYEKEE (reference sequence). The junction had 15 bases not matched to a gene; V was cut back by 9 bases and J by 3 bases. CDR3 length: 16 amino acids. The CDR3 nucleotides are TGTGCCACCCAACTGAGGACAGGAGTAATCTACAATGAGCAGTTCTTC. Protein sequence: CATQLRTGVIYNEQFF.

The sample holds one count of this clone. The V and J genes are TRBV10-1 and TRBJ1-6, with 8 bases identical to TRBD1. The CDR3 sequence is 14 residues long. Losses at the gene ends were 6 bases for V and 7 bases for J; bases not matched to a gene: 5. Germline lookup yields CDR1 WNHNN and CDR2 SYGVQD (reference sequence). The CDR3 sequence: CASSLDRVNSPLHF. The CDR3 DNA is TGCGCCAGCAGCCTGGACAGGGTGAATTCACCCCTCCACTTT.

The CDR3 region has the DNA TGTGCCAGCAGCAAAGCCCTAGCGGGAGGCTCCTACGAGCAGTACTTC. This sequence encodes CASSKALAGGSYEQYF. The rearrangement joins TRBV21-1 to TRBJ2-7; the table's D gene call, TRBD2, was not cross checked with the DNA. TRBV21-1 is termed a pseudogene. The CDR3 extends over 16 amino acids.

The J gene is TRBJ1-2, the V gene TRBV5-1; TRBD1 is a possible D gene (5 bases). Germline CDR1 and CDR2: SGHRS and YFSETQ. Deletions cut 3 bases from V and 4 bases from J, with 10 bases between. The CDR3 runs to 13 residues. The CDR3 sequence is CASSSDRLYGYTF. CDR3 DNA sequence: TGCGCCAGCAGCTCCGACAGACTCTATGGCTACACCTTC.

This clone was recorded once. V usage is TRBV28 and J usage is TRBJ2-3; no clear D. The ends were cut back, 3 bases at V and 2 bases at J, with 15 bases in the middle. Germline values: CDR1 MDHEN, CDR2 SYDVKM. The CDR3 is 16 amino acids. The CDR3 protein is CASSLSGFGDTDTQYF. For the CDR3, the DNA is TGTGCCAGCAGTTTGAGTGGTTTTGGTGACACAGATACGCAGTATTTT.

The chain combines TRBV14 with TRBJ2-3; 7 bases map to TRBD1. Per germline, CDR1 SGHDN and CDR2 FVKESK. Trimming removed 6 bases from V and 4 bases from J; junction bases left unmatched: 16. The CDR3 consists of 17 residues. This CDR3 is CASRGPSADRFADTQYF. The CDR3 nucleotides read TGTGCCAGCAGGGGGCCTTCCGCGGACAGGTTCGCAGATACGCAGTATTTT.

This clone was seen once. This chain links TRBV6-5 with TRBJ2-7; D might be TRBD2 (6 bases). Germline loops: CDR1 MNHEY, CDR2 SVGAGI. V lost 6 bases and J lost 4, with 19 bases in between. This CDR3 is built from 15 residues. The chain's CDR3 is CASREEGRRKYEQYF. CDR3 coding DNA: TGTGCCAGCAGGGAGGAGGGGCGGCGGAAGTACGAGCAGTACTTC.

The chain links TRBV6-5 to TRBJ2-4; no reliable D call. Per the germline V gene, CDR1 is MNHEY and CDR2 is SVGAGI. The CDR3 sequence is 14 residues long. Trimming removed 5 bases from V and 0 bases from J, with 8 bases in between. CDR3: CASSPSVAKNIQYF. The CDR3 DNA is TGTGCCAGCAGTCCCTCGGTAGCCAAAAACATTCAGTACTTC.

The CDR3 sequence: CASSPVLAFTDTQYF. Written as DNA, the CDR3 is TGTGCCAGCAGCCCAGTACTAGCGTTCACAGATACGCAGTATTTT. The chain couples TRBV13 to TRBJ2-3; TRBD2 matches at 7 bases. The CDR3 extends over 15 amino acids. Per germline, CDR1 PRHDT and CDR2 FYEKMQ (reference sequence). V dropped 5 bases and J dropped 2; count of bases not matched to a gene: 7.

The chain combines TRBV5-1 with TRBJ2-7; TRBD1 matches 9 bases. With 3 bases clipped from V and 7 bases from J, the junction kept 11 bases outside the gene matches. Per germline, CDR1 SGHRS and CDR2 YFSETQ. The CDR3 has 15 amino acids. The CDR3 here is CASSSNDRGGWEQYF. The CDR3 region has the DNA TGCGCCAGCAGCTCGAATGACAGGGGGGGCTGGGAGCAGTACTTC.

The gene calls are TRBV3-1 (or the pseudogene TRBV3-2) and TRBJ1-1, with D perhaps TRBD1 (5 bases). The CDR3 runs 15 residues. V lost 6 bases and J lost 1, with 15 bases in between. CDR1 is LGHDT and CDR2 is YNNKEL in the germline V gene (reference sequence). CDR3 DNA: TGTGCCAGCAGTTCGGGGGGAAACGGGAACACTGAAGCTTTCTTT. Translated, it gives CASSSGGNGNTEAFF.